Listed here is a single T cell receptor beta chain. The source of the sample is a study of blood T cell repertoires in COVID-19. The wider study: T cells, B-cell-depleted T cells, or PBMCs provided the cDNA or gDNA that served as material.

Per the original methods: Estimates of nucleated cell counts were drawn from the amplification of reference gene primers. Profiling relied on immunoSEQ multiplex PCR, and the TCRdb table lists in-frame clones only, not all of them. V and J calls and clone size are as listed in that table; D and trimming were resolved from the DNA. The table shows 150,000 to 200,000 clones, with about 86% occurring only once. Looked up from germline, CDR1 is LGHDT and CDR2 is YNNKEL (reference sequence). The CDR3 runs to 16 residues. After removal of 1 base from V and 3 bases from J, the junction contained 8 bases not matched to a gene.

The sample comprised peripheral blood. V gene TRBV3-1 (or the pseudogene TRBV3-2) combines with J gene TRBJ2-7, with TRBD2 identical over 8 bases. The TCR originated in a man between 18 and 35 years old with active or convalescent COVID-19. The CDR3, as DNA: TGTGCCAGCAGCCAAGTAGTGAGACTAGCGCTCTACGAGCAGTACTTC. Protein product: CASSQVVRLALYEQYF.